The 10 T cell receptor beta chains below were found in one sample sequenced in a study of blood T cell repertoires in COVID-19. TCRdb's copy holds only in-frame clones and misses some; the assay was immunoSEQ multiplex PCR. This table has 220,000 or so clones, more than 70% appearing once. Sequenced sample: peripheral blood. The receptors come from a woman older than 75 with acute or convalescent COVID-19.

V usage is TRBV2 and J usage is TRBJ2-3; TRBD1 aligns across 11 bases. The CDR3 extends over 16 amino acids. Germline V gene data show CDR1 as SNHLY and CDR2 as FYNNEI. The junction had 9 bases not matched to a gene; V was cut back by 6 bases and J by 4 bases. The CDR3 loop is CASRPRTGGQSDTQYF. The CDR3 DNA sequence: TGTGCCAGCAGGCCTCGGACAGGGGGCCAATCAGATACGCAGTATTTT. Filled out from reference TRBV2 and TRBJ2-3, the complete variable domain reads EPEVTQTPSHQVTQMGQEVILRCVPISNHLYFYWYRQILGQKVEFLVSFYNNEISEKSEIFDDQFSVERPDGSNFTLKIRSTKLEDSAMYFCASRPRTGGQSDTQYFGPGTRLTVL.

This rearrangement joins TRBV5-5 to TRBJ2-7, with 8 positions matching TRBD1. The CDR3 runs 14 residues. With 5 bases clipped from V and 6 bases from J, the junction kept 10 bases outside the gene matches. CDR1 is SGHKS, CDR2 YYEKEE, per germline (reference sequence). CDR3 bases: TGTGCCAGCAGTTGGGAGCAGGGGGCTTTCGAGCAGTACTTC. This sequence encodes CASSWEQGAFEQYF. The complete variable domain, with remaining parts taken from reference TRBV5-5 and TRBJ2-7, reads DAGVTQSPTHLIKTRGQQVTLRCSPISGHKSVSWYQQVLGQGPQFIFQYYEKEERGRGNFPDRFSARQFPNYSSELNVNALLLGDSALYLCASSWEQGAFEQYFGPGTRLTVT.

This clone was counted between two and nine times. The chain links TRBV7-2 to TRBJ2-2; the D gene is possibly TRBD1 (6 bases). There are 16 residues in the CDR3. Trimming left V 5 bases short and J 0 bases short, with 13 bases between. The germline gives CDR1 SGHTA, CDR2 FQGNSA. CDR3 sequence reads: CASSRPTGPNTGELFF. CDR3 bases: TGTGCCAGCAGCAGGCCGACAGGTCCGAACACCGGGGAGCTGTTTTTT. Variable domain in full (rest from reference TRBV7-2 and TRBJ2-2): GAGVSQSPSNKVTEKGKDVELRCDPISGHTALYWYRQSLGQGLEFLIYFQGNSAPDKSGLPSDRFSAERTGGSVSTLTIQRTQQEDSAVYLCASSRPTGPNTGELFFGEGSRLTVL.

V and J are TRBV5-4 and TRBJ2-4; TRBD1 aligns across 7 bases. Germline V gene lookup returns CDR1 SGHNT and CDR2 YYREEE (reference sequence). CDR3 length: 15 residues. The trim removed 6 bases at V and 3 bases at J, leaving 9 bases unmatched. This chain's CDR3 is CASKQDRADKNIQYF. The CDR3 DNA follows: TGTGCCAGCAAACAAGACAGGGCGGACAAAAACATTCAGTACTTC.

The CDR3 protein is CATSRGQTNEKLFF. CDR3 in DNA: TGTGCCACCAGCAGAGGGCAGACTAATGAAAAACTGTTTTTT. V usage is TRBV15 and J usage is TRBJ1-4; unclear D gene. Germline V gene lookup returns CDR1 LNHNV and CDR2 YYDKDF (reference sequence). The CDR3 consists of 14 residues. Deletions cut 1 base from V and 2 bases from J, with 5 bases between. Complete variable domain (other parts from reference TRBV15 and TRBJ1-4): DAMVIQNPRYQVTQFGKPVTLSCSQTLNHNVMYWYQQKSSQAPKLLFHYYDKDFNNEADTPDNFQSRRPNTSFCFLDIRSPGLGDTAMYLCATSRGQTNEKLFFGSGTQLSVL.

The genes are TRBV7-9 and TRBJ1-2, with TRBD1 matching 8 bases. Per the germline V gene, CDR1 is SEHNR and CDR2 is FQNEAQ (reference sequence). The CDR3 totals 13 residues. The V gene end was trimmed by 11 bases and the J gene end by 0 bases; junction bases not matched to a gene: 5. CDR3 amino acids: CAGQGRSNYGYTF. CDR3 DNA sequence: TGTGCCGGACAGGGCCGCTCTAACTATGGCTACACCTTC.

V and J are TRBV3-1 (or the pseudogene TRBV3-2) and TRBJ1-3, with D unclear. V was clipped by 1 base and J by 2 bases, with 6 bases between them. The CDR3 covers 14 residues. Germline V gene data show CDR1 as LGHDT and CDR2 as YNNKEL (reference sequence). The CDR3 DNA reads TGTGCCAGCAGCCAAGCGGGTGCTGGAAACACCATATATTTT. Protein sequence: CASSQAGAGNTIYF.

This clone was observed a handful of times. The rearrangement links TRBV4-3 to TRBJ1-6; D unclear. Trimming shortened V by 1 base and J by 6 bases, and 10 bases separated the two germline ends. This CDR3 is built from 15 residues. The germline V gene encodes CDR1 LGHNA and CDR2 YSLEER. CDR3 region: CASSQANSPNSPLHF. CDR3 bases: TGCGCCAGCAGCCAAGCTAATTCGCCTAATTCACCCCTCCACTTT.

The rearrangement uses TRBV5-1 and TRBJ2-3, with 8 bases aligning to TRBD1. The V segment lost 5 bases and the J segment 4 bases; nucleotides outside the gene matches: 9. Germline loops: CDR1 SGHRS, CDR2 YFSETQ. This CDR3 has 15 residues. In DNA, the CDR3 is TGCGCCAGCAGGGGCGGACAGGGCCCGCCAGATACGCAGTATTTT. It is translated as CASRGGQGPPDTQYF.

The genes are TRBV28 and TRBJ1-5, with D unresolved. V was cut by 0 bases and J by 2 bases, with 11 bases left in between. CDR3 length equals 16 residues. Germline V gene sequence: CDR1 MDHEN, CDR2 SYDVKM. CDR3 in amino acids: CASSLWRVPGNQPQHF. The CDR3 DNA reads TGTGCCAGCAGTTTATGGCGGGTACCAGGCAATCAGCCCCAGCATTTT.